This TCR beta chain was identified in a study of regulatory T cells in long-lasting Graves disease. In the study overall: Disease was considered persistent Graves' disease after over 5 years of antithyroid drugs (with positive TSH receptor antibodies).

The authors built TCR beta libraries using iRepertoire HTBI primers and Arm-PCR of CDR3 regions. Authors' data handling: Looking across samples, the authors found 55 to 80 TRBV and some 13 TRBJ segments. TCRdb re-derived calls from the multiplex PCR reads in MiXCR, one entry per CDR3 protein. The V and J calls come from TCRdb's annotation, not from the publication. The data show about 470,000 distinct CDR3 sequences, around 20% seen once. This clonotype appeared a few times. What it recognizes is unknown. Regarding the study as a whole: Peripheral blood alone, not thyroid tissue, underwent study.

The sample's time point: persistent/refractory GD, antithyroid drugs over 5 years with positive TRAb. PBMCs were the source of the RNA used for TCR sequencing. Graves' disease diagnoses used American Thyroid Association guidelines. The germline CDR1 and CDR2 sequences are SEHNR and FQNEAQ (reference sequence). This CDR3 region has 16 residues. V lost 1 base to trimming and J lost 4 bases, with 16 bases between them. The chain is built from TRBV7-9 and TRBJ2-5; weak D call: TRBD2 (5 bases). This sample comprised peripheral blood mononuclear cells (PBMCs), obtained when the disease was refractory, from a patient treated with antithyroid drugs. The sequence was obtained from a female donor with Graves disease. CDR3: CASSLVGVTDGETQYF. In nucleotides, the CDR3 is TGTGCCAGCAGCTTAGTCGGGGTAACAGATGGAGAGACCCAGTACTTC. The full variable domain, its missing parts supplied by reference TRBV7-9 and TRBJ2-5, is DTGVSQNPRHKITKRGQNVTFRCDPISEHNRLYWYRQTLGQGPEFLTYFQNEAQLEKSRLLSDRFSAERPKGSFSTLEIQRTEQGDSAMYLCASSLVGVTDGETQYFGPGTRLLVL.